Described below is a single TCR beta chain sequence and its context. Its antigen is unidentified. An end of the junction does not agree with germline; a read error may underlie this. The V gene's germline CDR1 is SEHNR and CDR2 FQNEAQ (reference sequence). This CDR3 spans 14 amino acids. These data belong to a study of vaccination and CD4 T cells after COVID-19. On the study more broadly: The authors gave control cultures a CEFX pool, an HIV-1 Nef pool, or no peptide. Broader study findings: Median SARS-CoV-2-reactive clonotype numbers went up from roughly 21 to 40, but not significantly. Sampling was limited to relatively few convalescent patients, with no early post-infection timepoints studied.

The assay that was used to sequence DNA from cultured CD4+ T cells was the Oncomine TCR Beta short-read assay. MiXCR, run by TCRdb on the PCR reads, gives a single entry per CDR3 protein. Found here are tens of thousands of distinct CDR3 sequences, 25% to 35% of them singletons; the top ten hold under 8.5%. The sample's time point: late sampling 161 to 241 days after vaccination in a few convalescent patients. The treatment: approximately 10-day PBMC culture with coronavirus spike peptide pools or control peptides (ViraFEST assay). Investigators isolated CD4+ T cells by negative selection after 10 days of culture.

The rearrangement uses TRBV7-9 and TRBJ1-1; D call uncertain. Specimen: CD4+ T cells from blood, cultured in vitro, collected about 7 months after SARS-CoV-2 vaccination. This sequence was found in a human donor who had recovered from COVID-19. The chain's CDR3 is CAGSLFGPETEAFF. CDR3 coding DNA: TGTGCCGGCAGCTTATTTGGGCCGGAGACTGAAGCTTTCTTT.